This T cell receptor beta chain came from a study of blood T cell repertoires in COVID-19. Study-wide background: From T cells, B-cell-depleted T cells, or PBMCs came the material, which was cDNA or gDNA.

This CDR3 has 15 residues. The ends lost 3 bases at V and 0 bases at J; junction bases unmatched: 4. CDR1 and CDR2 from the germline V gene are ENHRY and SYGVKD. The protocol was immunoSEQ multiplex PCR, while the TCRdb copy is restricted to in-frame clones and leaves out a portion. The data show 81,000 or so clones, with 70% to 90% seen just once and approximately 12% held by the top ten. This clonotype was obtained from an older man with active or convalescent COVID-19. Sequenced input: peripheral blood. The V and J genes are TRBV10-3 and TRBJ2-7, with 8 bases aligning to TRBD1. The CDR3 reads CAISDSTGASYEQYF. CDR3 sequence (DNA): TGTGCCATCAGTGATTCGACAGGGGCCTCCTACGAGCAGTACTTC.